What follows are 29 T cell receptor beta chains derived from one specimen sequenced in a study of neurological immune-mediated disorders. Via MiXCR, TCRdb re-called the 5' RACE reads, giving one row per CDR3 protein. Here the sample spans 90,000 to 150,000 distinct CDR3 sequences, about 3.4% being singletons. Specimen: PBMCs. These TCRs come from a woman under 40 with multiple sclerosis.

This clonotype was seen ten or more times. The V call is TRBV18, the J call TRBJ2-3; no clear D. CDR1 KGHSH and CDR2 LQKENI come from the germline V gene. Trimming shortened V by 6 bases and J by 1 base, and 8 bases separated the two germline ends. The CDR3 runs to 13 residues. CDR3 amino acids: CASSLDGTDTQYF. The CDR3, as DNA: TGTGCCAGCTCCCTCGACGGCACAGATACGCAGTATTTT.

This clonotype has at least ten counts. The V gene is TRBV6-2 or TRBV6-3, the J gene TRBJ2-1; the match to TRBD2 covers 15 bases. J was trimmed by 8 bases and V by 4 bases; bases with no gene match: 6. The CDR3 is 16 amino acids. Germline values: CDR1 MNHEY, CDR2 SVGEGT. Here the CDR3 reads CASSFGLAGGPDEQFF. For the CDR3, the DNA is TGTGCCAGCAGTTTCGGACTAGCGGGAGGGCCTGATGAGCAGTTCTTC.

This clonotype was found many times. V is TRBV7-6 and J is TRBJ1-1, with a weak D call TRBD1 (6 bases). V lost 9 bases and J lost 4, with 18 bases in between. From germline, CDR1 is SGHVS and CDR2 FNYEAQ. The CDR3 covers 14 residues. In DNA form, the CDR3 reads TGTGCCAGTACCAGGGGCGGGGGTGCCACTGAAGCTTTCTTT. It specifies CASTRGGGATEAFF.

This clonotype showed up many times. The V call is TRBV6-1, the J call TRBJ1-1; D is unclear. V gave up 5 bases and J gave up 7 bases, with 20 bases separating them. Germline CDR1 MNHNS, CDR2 SASEGT. There are 15 residues in the CDR3. The CDR3 here is CASSTRLRTNGEAFF. The CDR3 region has the DNA TGTGCCAGCAGTACCCGTCTCAGGACGAATGGTGAAGCTTTCTTT.

This clonotype showed up just a few times. This rearrangement joins TRBV20-1 to TRBJ1-1; no clear D gene. The germline V gene encodes CDR1 DFQATT and CDR2 SNEGSKA (reference sequence). The CDR3 consists of 15 residues. Trimming cost V 6 bases and J 0 bases, with 17 bases left between them. CDR3 sequence (DNA): TGCAGTGCCCGAAGTTATATCGGCATGAACACTGAAGCTTTCTTT. Its translation is CSARSYIGMNTEAFF.

This clonotype was recorded many times. The chain recombines TRBV5-1 with TRBJ1-6; a weak D match, TRBD1 (6 bases). V was shortened by 4 bases and J by 6 bases, with 14 bases between the two germline ends. The CDR3 is 15 amino acids. Germline V gene sequence: CDR1 SGHRS, CDR2 YFSETQ. The CDR3 sequence: CASSAGDMVNSPLHF. In nucleotides, the CDR3 is TGCGCCAGCAGCGCCGGGGACATGGTTAATTCACCCCTCCACTTT.

Turning to this clonotype: A much larger clone lies a single base off, so this may be a read error. This rearrangement joins TRBV20-1 to TRBJ2-7; D might be TRBD1 or TRBD2, each matching 5 bases. This CDR3 region has 12 residues. Germline assignment: CDR1 DFQATT and CDR2 SNEGSKA (reference sequence). This chain's CDR3 is CSERGYAYEQYF. The CDR3 DNA reads TGCAGCGAACGGGGCTATGCCTACGAGCAGTACTTC.

This clonotype has a count of ten or more. The chain links TRBV6-5 to TRBJ1-2, with a possible D match to TRBD1 (6 bases). The CDR3 totals 16 residues. The V gene's germline CDR1 is MNHEY and CDR2 SVGAGI. Trimming left V 0 bases short and J 5 bases short, with 16 bases between. CDR3 sequence reads: CASSYSFDRSLYGYTF. CDR3 coding DNA: TGTGCCAGCAGTTACTCCTTTGACAGGAGCCTATATGGCTACACCTTC.

In its sample, this clonotype was seen many times. The chain is built from TRBV6-5 and TRBJ2-3, with D perhaps given as TRBD1 or TRBD2 (5 bases each). The CDR3 consists of 17 residues. Germline-derived CDR1 and CDR2 are MNHEY and SVGAGI. Trimming took 7 bases from V and 6 from J, leaving 26 bases between them. The CDR3: CASNKLRPRDRSDTQYF. In nucleotides, the CDR3 is TGTGCCAGCAATAAACTGCGGCCTCGGGACCGCTCGGATACGCAGTATTTT.

This clonotype has at least ten counts. CDR3 sequence reads: CASSSGTATEAFF. The CDR3 nucleotides read TGTGCCAGCAGTTCCGGGACAGCCACTGAAGCTTTCTTT. The chain has TRBV6-2 or TRBV6-3 and TRBJ1-1; TRBD1 matches at 7 bases. V trimming: 4 bases; J trimming: 4 bases; junction bases outside the gene matches: 3. Germline CDR1 reads MNHEY; CDR2 reads SVGEGT. The CDR3 has 13 residues.

This clonotype appeared many times. The chain employs TRBV20-1 and TRBJ1-4; 7 bases map to TRBD1. V gave up 0 bases and J gave up 5 bases; unmatched junction bases: 6. This CDR3 region has 15 residues. CDR1 and CDR2 from the germline V gene are DFQATT and SNEGSKA (reference sequence). CDR3 region: CSARDSGQKNEKLFF. The DNA of the CDR3 is TGCAGTGCTAGAGATTCGGGACAGAAGAATGAAAAACTGTTTTTT.

This clonotype appeared a few times. CDR3 DNA sequence: TGCGCCAGCAGCTCCTTAACGGGGGAGACCCAGTACTTC. The encoded protein is CASSSLTGETQYF. The chain uses TRBV5-1 and TRBJ2-5; weak D call: TRBD2 (5 bases). V was clipped by 3 bases and J by 5 bases, with 11 bases between them. The V gene's germline CDR1 is SGHRS and CDR2 YFSETQ. CDR3 length equals 13 residues.

This clonotype occurred many times. CDR3: CASSLLTGGEETQYF. CDR3 bases: TGTGCCAGCAGCTTACTCACAGGGGGCGAAGAGACCCAGTACTTC. The chain joins TRBV5-6 to TRBJ2-5; TRBD1 matches 9 bases. The CDR3 is 15 amino acids. Trimming took 2 bases from V and 3 from J; bases not matched to a gene: 5. Germline CDR1 reads SGHDT; CDR2 reads YYEEEE.

The sample holds many counts of this clonotype. The chain is built from TRBV5-1 and TRBJ1-1, with a tentative D call TRBD1 (6 bases). Germline values: CDR1 SGHRS, CDR2 YFSETQ. The CDR3 length is 14 residues. V was trimmed by 0 bases and J by 4 bases, leaving 10 bases between them. The CDR3 reads CASSLVRGGTEAFF. CDR3 nucleotide sequence: TGCGCCAGCAGCTTGGTCAGGGGTGGCACTGAAGCTTTCTTT. Full variable domain (remainder filled in from reference TRBV5-1 and TRBJ1-1): KAGVTQTPRYLIKTRGQQVTLSCSPISGHRSVSWYQQTPGQGLQFLFEYFSETQRNKGNFPGRFSGRQFSNSRSEMNVSTLELGDSALYLCASSLVRGGTEAFFGQGTRLTVV.

This clonotype has ten or more counts. The rearrangement joins TRBV5-6 to TRBJ2-7; no firm D call. The V gene lost 4 bases and the J gene lost 2 bases, with 19 bases spanning the gap. Germline V gene sequence: CDR1 SGHDT, CDR2 YYEEEE. The CDR3 runs to 16 residues. DNA of the CDR3: TGTGCCAGCAGCATCTTTAACCGCCGACCAGCCTACGAGCAGTACTTC. Translated, it gives CASSIFNRRPAYEQYF.

This clonotype was seen many times. The rearrangement uses TRBV20-1 and TRBJ1-3; D remains ambiguous. V was cut by 1 base and J by 6 bases, with 10 bases left in between. Germline V gives CDR1 DFQATT, CDR2 SNEGSKA (reference sequence). The CDR3 is 13 amino acids. The CDR3 DNA sequence: TGCAGTGCTAGAGCCAGGATTATAAACACCATATATTTT. Amino acids: CSARARIINTIYF.

Ten or more counts support this clonotype. The CDR3: CASSPHTGTEAFF. The CDR3 nucleotides read TGCGCCAGCAGCCCTCACACAGGGACAGAAGCTTTCTTT. This sequence joins TRBV4-3 and TRBJ1-1; possible D gene TRBD1, 6 bases. The CDR3 is 13 residues long. Germline CDR1 is LGHNA and CDR2 is YSLEER. The V end lost 4 bases, the J end lost 8 bases, and 14 bases lay between the germline ends.

Many counts were recorded for this clonotype. The chain uses TRBV5-1 and TRBJ2-5; D remains unclear. Germline CDR1 is SGHRS and CDR2 is YFSETQ. The CDR3 loop spans 11 amino acids. Trimming shortened V by 7 bases and J by 7 bases, and 11 bases separated the two germline ends. The DNA for the CDR3 is TGCGCCAGCCGGTCCTCGGGGACCCAGTACTTC. Translated, it gives CASRSSGTQYF.

This clonotype was recorded at least ten times. The chain is built from TRBV5-1 and TRBJ2-5; D is possibly TRBD1 (6 bases). Germline CDR1 and CDR2: SGHRS and YFSETQ. Trimming shortened V by 0 bases and J by 2 bases, and 8 bases separated the two germline ends. The CDR3 has 14 residues. DNA of the CDR3: TGCGCCAGCAGCTTGGACAGGGAGCAAGAGACCCAGTACTTC. Residues: CASSLDREQETQYF.

This clonotype was detected ten times or more. The chain carries TRBV12-3 or TRBV12-4 and TRBJ2-3; D gene unclear. V was trimmed by 6 bases and J by 2 bases, leaving 6 bases between them. This CDR3 contains 12 residues. The CDR3 sequence is CASSPPTDTQYF. The CDR3 region has the DNA TGTGCCAGCAGCCCCCCCACAGATACGCAGTATTTT.

There are many counts of this clonotype. This chain joins TRBV29-1 and TRBJ2-1, with 7 nucleotides matching TRBD2. Germline V gene sequence: CDR1 SQVTM, CDR2 ANQGSEA. V was clipped by 1 base and J by 1 base; unmatched bases: 4. The length of the CDR3 is 15 residues. The CDR3 is CSVEAGGRSYNEQFF. Written as DNA, the CDR3 is TGCAGCGTTGAAGCGGGCGGGAGATCCTACAATGAGCAGTTCTTC.

This clonotype was recorded only once. The rearrangement uses TRBV5-1 and TRBJ1-1, with unresolved D. Germline V gene lookup returns CDR1 SGHRS and CDR2 YFSETQ. The CDR3 is 15 residues long. V was pared by 4 bases and J by 6 bases, with 19 bases between. CDR3 residues: CASSARRTGPPEAFF. CDR3 bases: TGCGCCAGCAGCGCTCGACGGACCGGGCCCCCTGAAGCTTTCTTT. The full variable domain, with the rest looked up from reference TRBV5-1 and TRBJ1-1, is KAGVTQTPRYLIKTRGQQVTLSCSPISGHRSVSWYQQTPGQGLQFLFEYFSETQRNKGNFPGRFSGRQFSNSRSEMNVSTLELGDSALYLCASSARRTGPPEAFFGQGTRLTVV.

This clonotype was detected many times. This chain connects TRBV5-1 to TRBJ1-1; D is undetermined. Trimming pared 1 base from V and 3 bases from J, leaving 13 bases between. The CDR3 loop spans 15 amino acids. Looked up from germline, CDR1 is SGHRS and CDR2 is YFSETQ. This CDR3 reads CASSLKVGGDTEAFF. The CDR3 coding sequence is TGCGCCAGCAGCTTGAAGGTCGGAGGCGACACTGAAGCTTTCTTT.

This clonotype came up many times. The rearrangement links TRBV5-1 to TRBJ2-1; no clear D. The V and J ends lost 0 bases and 4 bases respectively, with 11 bases between them. The CDR3 contains 15 residues. Germline V lookup: CDR1 SGHRS, CDR2 YFSETQ. CDR3 DNA: TGCGCCAGCAGCTTGGATATACAGTCTTACAATGAGCAGTTCTTC. Translated, it gives CASSLDIQSYNEQFF.

This clonotype was observed many times. V usage is TRBV7-9 and J usage is TRBJ2-7; 9 bases line up with TRBD2. The CDR3 is made up of 15 amino acids. Germline values: CDR1 SEHNR, CDR2 FQNEAQ (reference sequence). Trimming removed 2 bases from V and 3 bases from J; junction bases left unmatched: 5. The CDR3 nucleotides are TGTGCCAGCAGCTTATTGGCTAGCGGGGACTACGAGCAGTACTTC. It encodes CASSLLASGDYEQYF.

This clonotype was seen ten or more times. This sequence joins TRBV27 and TRBJ1-4; perhaps TRBD1 as D (6 bases). CDR1 is MNHEY, CDR2 SMNVEV, per germline (reference sequence). Between the trimmed V and J ends, which lost 9 bases and 3 bases, there was a span of 8 bases. This CDR3 contains 12 residues. The CDR3 DNA is TGTGCCAGTCAGGGGCCTAATGAAAAACTGTTTTTT. It is translated as CASQGPNEKLFF.

Many counts were recorded for this clonotype. The chain uses TRBV7-6 and TRBJ1-2; perhaps TRBD1 as D (6 bases). The CDR3 is 15 amino acids. Trimming took off 1 base at V and 7 bases at J, with 16 bases between the two ends. Per the germline V gene, CDR1 is SGHVS and CDR2 is FNYEAQ. The chain's CDR3 is CASSLDRAPSRGYTF. In DNA, the CDR3 is TGTGCCAGCAGCTTAGACAGGGCCCCTTCCCGTGGCTACACCTTC.

Many counts were recorded for this clonotype. The CDR3 nucleotides are TGTGCCAGCATCCCCCGGTGGGGAGTACGCGGCTACACCTTC. Encoded protein: CASIPRWGVRGYTF. This chain links TRBV25-1 with TRBJ1-2, with D hard to call. Germline CDR1 reads MGHDK; CDR2 reads SYGVNS. V shed 7 bases and J shed 8 bases, with 20 bases lying between them. The CDR3 runs 14 residues.

This clonotype has a count of ten or more. V is TRBV29-1 and J is TRBJ1-5; D is undetermined. V lost 4 bases to trimming and J lost 7 bases, with 17 bases between them. From germline, CDR1 is SQVTM and CDR2 ANQGSEA. This CDR3 is built from 14 residues. The CDR3 loop reads CSVGSAGKGQPQHF. DNA for the CDR3: TGCAGCGTTGGCAGTGCGGGTAAGGGACAGCCCCAGCATTTT.